The T cell receptor (beta chain) described here comes from a study of fetal regulatory T cell absence and autoimmunity. The study's findings and limits: Some top pancreas TCR clones were over 95-fold enriched versus cord blood.

Concerning this clone itself: What it binds is unknown.

Sequencing was at survey level. Method: immunoSEQ multiplex PCR; TCRdb's copy keeps in-frame clones and lacks some. The sample records around 100,000 clones, less than 80% being singletons. The sequencing input was pancreas tissue. The TCR was taken from a male donor with IPEX syndrome.

The CDR3 DNA follows: TGTGCCAGCAGTGAAGGGCTAGCTGACACAGATACGCAGTATTTT. Encoded protein: CASSEGLADTDTQYF. The gene calls are TRBV9 and TRBJ2-3; possibly TRBD2 for D (5 bases). This CDR3 comprises 15 residues. Trimming stripped 5 bases from V and 2 bases from J, with 15 bases between. Germline CDR1 reads SGDLS; CDR2 reads YYNGEE.